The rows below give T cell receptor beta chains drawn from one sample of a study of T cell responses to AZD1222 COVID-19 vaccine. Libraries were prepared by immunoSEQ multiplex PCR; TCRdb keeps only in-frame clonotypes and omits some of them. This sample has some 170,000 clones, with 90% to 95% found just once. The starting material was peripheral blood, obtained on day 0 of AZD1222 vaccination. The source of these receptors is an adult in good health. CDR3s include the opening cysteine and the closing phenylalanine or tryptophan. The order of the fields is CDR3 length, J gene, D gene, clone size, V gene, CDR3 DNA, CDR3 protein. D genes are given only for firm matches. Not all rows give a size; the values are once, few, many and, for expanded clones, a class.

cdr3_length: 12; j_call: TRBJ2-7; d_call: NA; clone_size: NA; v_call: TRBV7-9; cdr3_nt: TGTGCCAGCAGCCCTCGGGACACCCATCTGGACTTC; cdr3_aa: CASSPRDTHLDF
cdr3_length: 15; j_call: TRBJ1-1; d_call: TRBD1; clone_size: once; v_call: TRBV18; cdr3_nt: TGTGCCAGCTCACCTCGACAGGGGGCCGACACTGAAGCTTTCTTT; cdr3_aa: CASSPRQGADTEAFF
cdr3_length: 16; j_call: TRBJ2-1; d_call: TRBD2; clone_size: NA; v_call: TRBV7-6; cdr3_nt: TGTGCCAGCAGCCTCGCCCATAGCGGGGGGTACAATGAGCAGTTCTTC; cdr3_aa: CASSLAHSGGYNEQFF
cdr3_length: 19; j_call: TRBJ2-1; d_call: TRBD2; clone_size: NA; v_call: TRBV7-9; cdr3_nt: TGTGCCAGCAGCTTACGGGGGACTAGCGGGAGGGGCCCCTACAATGAGCAGTTCTTC; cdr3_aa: CASSLRGTSGRGPYNEQFF
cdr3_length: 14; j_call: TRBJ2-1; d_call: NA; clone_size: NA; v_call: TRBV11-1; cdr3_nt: TGTGCCAGCAGCCCCCGCCGGGAGTACAATGAGCAGTTCTTC; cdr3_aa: CASSPRREYNEQFF
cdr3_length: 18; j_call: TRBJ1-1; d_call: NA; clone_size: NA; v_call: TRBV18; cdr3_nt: TGTGCCAGCTCACCCAGGTGGCAGGGAGTGAGTATGAACACTGAAGCTTTCTTT; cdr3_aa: CASSPRWQGVSMNTEAFF
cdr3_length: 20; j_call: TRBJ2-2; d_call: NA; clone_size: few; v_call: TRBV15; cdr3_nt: TGTGCCACCAGCAGAGAGGAGGGATGGGGCAGGTCCGAGATCCCCGGGGAGCTGTTTTTT; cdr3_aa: CATSREEGWGRSEIPGELFF
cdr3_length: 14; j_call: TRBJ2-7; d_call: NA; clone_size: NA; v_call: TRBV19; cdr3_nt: TGTGCGACCGGGGGAGGGGGAATGTCCTACGAGCAGTACTTC; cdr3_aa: CATGGGGMSYEQYF
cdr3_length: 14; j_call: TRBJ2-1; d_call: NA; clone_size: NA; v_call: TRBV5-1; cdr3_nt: TGCGCCAGCAGCTTGTACAGTTCCGGGAATGAGCAGTTCTTC; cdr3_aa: CASSLYSSGNEQFF
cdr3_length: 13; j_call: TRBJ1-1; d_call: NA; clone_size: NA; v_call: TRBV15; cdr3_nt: TGTGCCACCAGCTGGGGACCGAACACTGAAGCTTTCTTT; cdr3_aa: CATSWGPNTEAFF
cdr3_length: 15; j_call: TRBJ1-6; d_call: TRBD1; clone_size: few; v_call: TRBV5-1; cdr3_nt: TGCGCCAGCAGCTTGGGGGGGACAGCTAATTCACCCCTCCACTTT; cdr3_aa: CASSLGGTANSPLHF
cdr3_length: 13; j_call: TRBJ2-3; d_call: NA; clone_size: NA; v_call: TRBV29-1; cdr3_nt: TGCAGCGTTGAGAAGGCTAGCACAGATACGCAGTATTTT; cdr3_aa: CSVEKASTDTQYF
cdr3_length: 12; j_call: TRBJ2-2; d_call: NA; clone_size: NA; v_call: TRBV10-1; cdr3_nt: TGCGCCAGCAAAGGAAACACCGGGGAGCTGTTTTTT; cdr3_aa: CASKGNTGELFF
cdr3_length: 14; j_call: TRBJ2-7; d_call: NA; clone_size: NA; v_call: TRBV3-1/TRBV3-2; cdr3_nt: TGTGCCAGCAGCCCGTTTATGGGTTCCCACGAGCAGTACTTC; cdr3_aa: CASSPFMGSHEQYF
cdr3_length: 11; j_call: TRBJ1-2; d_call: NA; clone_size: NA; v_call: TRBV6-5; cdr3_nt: TGTGCCAGCACCTTGGGGGGTGGCTACACCTTC; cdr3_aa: CASTLGGGYTF
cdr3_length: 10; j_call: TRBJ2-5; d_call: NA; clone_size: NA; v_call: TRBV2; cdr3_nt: TGTGCCAGCAGTGAAGAGACCCAGTACTTC; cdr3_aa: CASSEETQYF
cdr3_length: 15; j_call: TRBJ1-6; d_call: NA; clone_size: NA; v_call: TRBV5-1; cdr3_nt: TGCGCCAGCCGTGGGGATGGGTCCTATAATTCACCCCTCCACTTT; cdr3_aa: CASRGDGSYNSPLHF
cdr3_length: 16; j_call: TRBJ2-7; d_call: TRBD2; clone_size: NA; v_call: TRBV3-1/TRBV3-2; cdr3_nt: TGTGCCAGCAGCCAAGAGCATCTGGCGGGAGGGAACGAGCAGTACTTC; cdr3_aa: CASSQEHLAGGNEQYF
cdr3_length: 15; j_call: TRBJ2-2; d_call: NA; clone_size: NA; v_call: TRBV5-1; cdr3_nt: TGCGCCAGCAGCTTGGAAGGGGCTGGCACCGGGGAGCTGTTTTTT; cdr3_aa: CASSLEGAGTGELFF
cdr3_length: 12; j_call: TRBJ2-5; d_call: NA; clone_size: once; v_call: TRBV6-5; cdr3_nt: TGTGCCAGCAGTTACGGGGAAGAGACCCAGTACTTC; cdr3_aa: CASSYGEETQYF
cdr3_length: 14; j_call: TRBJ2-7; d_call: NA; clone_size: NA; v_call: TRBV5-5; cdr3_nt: TGTGCCAGCAGCTCCCGGGCCCAGAGAAACGAGCAGTACTTC; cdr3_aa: CASSSRAQRNEQYF
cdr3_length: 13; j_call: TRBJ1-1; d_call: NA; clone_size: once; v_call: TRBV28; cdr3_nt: TGTGCCAGCAGTTTAGGGGGATCCACTGAAGCTTTCTTT; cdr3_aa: CASSLGGSTEAFF
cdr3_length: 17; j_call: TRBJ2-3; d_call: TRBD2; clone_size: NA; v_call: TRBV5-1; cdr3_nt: TGCGCCAGCAGCTTACCTCGGCGGGAGGCTAGCACAGATACGCAGTATTTT; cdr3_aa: CASSLPRREASTDTQYF